This T cell receptor beta chain derives from a study of blood T cell repertoires in COVID-19. Study-wide context: The samples span acute and convalescent COVID-19 from the United States, Italy and Spain.

Seattle patients were enrolled while actively infected and followed longitudinally. The protocol was immunoSEQ multiplex PCR, while the TCRdb copy is restricted to in-frame clones and leaves out a portion. The data hold approximately 280,000 clones, with around 85% observed a single time. Material for sequencing was peripheral blood. The clonotype comes from a human donor with COVID-19, enrolled during active disease. The donor label of this sample is uncertain.

For the CDR3, the DNA is TGTGCCAGCAGCCAATTCCGGGACTTGTTCAATGAGCAGTTCTTC. Protein: CASSQFRDLFNEQFF. The chain combines TRBV3-1 (or the pseudogene TRBV3-2) with TRBJ2-1; D is perhaps TRBD2 (6 bases). V lost 2 bases to trimming and J lost 6 bases, with 14 bases between them. CDR1 is LGHDT and CDR2 is YNNKEL in the germline V gene (reference sequence). There are 15 residues in the CDR3.